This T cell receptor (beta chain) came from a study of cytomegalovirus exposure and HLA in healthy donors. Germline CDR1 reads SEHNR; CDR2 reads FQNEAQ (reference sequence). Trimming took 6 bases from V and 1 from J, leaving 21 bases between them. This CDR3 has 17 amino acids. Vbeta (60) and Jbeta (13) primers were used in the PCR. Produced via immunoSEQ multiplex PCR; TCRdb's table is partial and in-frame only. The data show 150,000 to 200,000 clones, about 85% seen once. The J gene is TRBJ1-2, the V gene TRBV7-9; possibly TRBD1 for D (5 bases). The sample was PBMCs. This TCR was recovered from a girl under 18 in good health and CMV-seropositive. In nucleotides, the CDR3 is TGTGCCAGCAGTTCTAAGGTCCAGGGATGGGTTAACTATGGCTACACCTTC. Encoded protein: CASSSKVQGWVNYGYTF. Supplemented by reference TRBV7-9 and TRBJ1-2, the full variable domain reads DTGVSQNPRHKITKRGQNVTFRCDPISEHNRLYWYRQTLGQGPEFLTYFQNEAQLEKSRLLSDRFSAERPKGSFSTLEIQRTEQGDSAMYLCASSSKVQGWVNYGYTFGSGTRLTVV.